The clone carrying this T cell receptor (beta chain) was seen a handful of times. The target antigen is unknown. TCRdb reprocessed the RT-PCR reads with MiXCR, giving one entry per CDR3 protein. Among under 850,000 distinct CDR3 sequences listed, around a sixth were seen once. This sample was included in a study of response to subunit inactivated influenza vaccine. Study outcomes and limitations: Each seasonal flu vaccination may recruit only limited new T cells, authors suggested.

Germline V CDR1 and CDR2: SGHTA, FQGNSA. V lost 5 bases and J lost 2; bases outside the gene matches: 4. The CDR3 covers 16 residues. This sequence was found in a man over 45 who received an inactivated influenza vaccine. The sequenced sample was PBMCs from blood, obtained 4 to 6 days after vaccination. The rearrangement joins TRBV7-2 to TRBJ2-3; 13 nucleotides match TRBD2. The CDR3 sequence is CASSPGTSGVTDTQYF. The DNA for the CDR3 is TGTGCCAGCAGCCCCGGGACTAGCGGGGTCACAGATACGCAGTATTTT.